This TCR beta chain is drawn from a study of CD8 T cells in ankylosing spondylitis. Trimming removed 4 bases from V and 7 bases from J, with 20 bases in between. This CDR3 is 15 amino acids long. CDR1 and CDR2 (germline): SGHRS, YFSETQ. Study-wide results and limits: The study looked at matched synovial fluid samples from ankylosing spondylitis patients. Disease-linked clones were reported to be significantly enriched there. Seven to nine highly homologous variants formed a TCR beta motif that appeared characteristic of ankylosing spondylitis blood. Certain motif variants had earlier appeared in reactive arthritis synovial fluid and blood.

TCR beta libraries were made by quantitative 5'-RACE with molecular barcodes. Each CDR3 protein is one row after TCRdb ran MiXCR on the 5' RACE reads. This table holds 130,000 or so distinct CDR3 sequences, 6% to 8.5% found once. This clonotype was counted ten times or more. No antigen is known for it. Sequenced: blood, either unsorted or a sorted T cell fraction (not recorded which). The genes are TRBV5-1 and TRBJ2-5; possibly TRBD1 for D (6 bases). This clonotype was sampled from a male donor with ankylosing spondylitis or in good health (not recorded which). The CDR3 sequence: CASSTTGLKEGTQYF. The CDR3 DNA reads as TGCGCCAGCAGCACTACAGGGTTGAAAGAGGGGACCCAGTACTTC.